What follows are 18 T cell receptor beta chains derived from one specimen sequenced in a study of Graves' ophthalmopathy and Graves' hyperthyroidism. TCR beta CDR3 regions were amplified from RNA transcripts. The workflow started with a first-round RT-PCR run with HTBI primers and then moved on to a second-round multiplex PCR. TCRdb re-called the multiplex PCR reads with MiXCR, one entry per CDR3 protein. The sample contains 500,000 to 800,000 distinct CDR3 sequences, roughly two fifths of which appear only once. The sample taken for sequencing was peripheral blood. All receptors come from an adult man with Graves' ophthalmopathy.

The V gene is TRBV19, the J gene TRBJ1-5; TRBD1 matches at 9 bases. This CDR3 has 12 residues. After removal of 8 bases from V and 10 bases from J, the junction contained 6 bases not matched to a gene. In germline, CDR1 is LNHDA, CDR2 SQIVND (reference sequence). The CDR3 DNA follows: TGTGCCAGTTGGGACAGGGCTGCACCCCAGCATTTT. Amino acid sequence: CASWDRAAPQHF.

Comment on this clonotype: A much larger clonotype is one base distant, so this may be a read error. This rearrangement joins TRBV2 to TRBJ1-4; perhaps TRBD1 as D (6 bases). The V gene's germline CDR1 is SNHLY and CDR2 FYNNEI. The CDR3 has 14 amino acids. CDR3 sequence (DNA): TGTGCCAGCATTTCCCTGCAAGGGGGTGAAAAACTGCTTTTT. This sequence encodes CASISLQGGEKLLF.

The sample holds a few counts of this clonotype. V usage is TRBV10-2 and J usage is TRBJ2-3, with 9 bases aligning to TRBD2. The CDR3 has 13 amino acids. Germline trimming cut 7 bases from V and 4 bases from J; bases unmatched to any gene: 3. Germline CDR1 WSHSY, CDR2 SAAADI. Here the CDR3 reads CASNGGGADTQYF. Here the CDR3 DNA reads TGCGCCAGCAACGGCGGGGGGGCAGATACGCAGTATTTT.

The chain recombines TRBV14 with TRBJ1-2; possibly TRBD1 for D (5 bases). This CDR3 is built from 13 residues. The V end was cut by 4 bases, the J end by 8 bases, with 14 bases between. CDR1 is SGHDN and CDR2 is FVKESK in the germline V gene. The CDR3 here is CASSPGGGTGYTF. The CDR3 DNA follows: TGTGCCAGCAGCCCCGGAGGCGGGACGGGCTACACCTTC.

This chain joins TRBV7-9 and TRBJ2-7, with D perhaps matching TRBD2 (6 bases). Trimming took 0 bases from V and 5 from J, leaving 14 bases between them. The CDR3 consists of 15 residues. Germline CDR1 SEHNR, CDR2 FQNEAQ (reference sequence). As DNA, the CDR3 is TGTGCCAGCAGCTTAGCGGGGCAGGGAGGTGACGAGCAGTACTTC. As protein: CASSLAGQGGDEQYF. Complete variable domain (other parts from reference TRBV7-9 and TRBJ2-7): DTGVSQNPRHKITKRGQNVTFRCDPISEHNRLYWYRQTLGQGPEFLTYFQNEAQLEKSRLLSDRFSAERPKGSFSTLEIQRTEQGDSAMYLCASSLAGQGGDEQYFGPGTRLTVT.

In the case of this clonotype: At one end, the junction sequence differs from germline, possibly due to a read error. The CDR3 spells CASSLTGTGPYEQYF. The CDR3 DNA sequence: TGCGCCAGCAGCCTCACCGGGACAGGCCCCTACGAGCAGTACTTC. The chain has TRBV7-9 and TRBJ2-7, with 8 bases that match TRBD1. CDR3 length: 15 residues. Germline CDR1 and CDR2: SEHNR and FQNEAQ (reference sequence).

This clonotype was found many times. The gene calls are TRBV9 and TRBJ2-2; D tentatively fits TRBD1 or TRBD2 (6 bases each). CDR1 SGDLS and CDR2 YYNGEE come from the germline V gene. This CDR3 is built from 16 residues. The V end was cut by 4 bases, the J end by 4 bases, with 17 bases between. The CDR3 loop is CASSRDRGQVTGELFF. Written as DNA, the CDR3 is TGTGCCAGCAGCAGAGACCGGGGGCAGGTCACCGGGGAGCTGTTTTTT.

The chain has TRBV7-3 and TRBJ2-1; 8 bases map to TRBD2. Germline V gene data show CDR1 as SGHTA and CDR2 as FQGTGA. This CDR3 spans 14 amino acids. Unmatched junction bases numbered 3, after V lost 1 base and J lost 7 bases. The CDR3 DNA reads as TGTGCCAGCAGCTTAAGCGGCGGGGGGAATGAGCAGTTCTTC. Protein: CASSLSGGGNEQFF.

In this sample, this clonotype turned up many times. This chain connects TRBV7-8 to TRBJ2-5; maybe TRBD2 (5 bases). Trimming took off 5 bases at V and 3 bases at J, with 10 bases between the two ends. Germline assignment: CDR1 SGHVS and CDR2 FQNEAQ. The CDR3 length is 13 residues. As DNA, the CDR3 is TGTGCCAGCAGCGACCGAGGGAAAGAGACCCAGTACTTC. Encoded protein: CASSDRGKETQYF.

Remarks on this clonotype: Germline is not matched at one junction end, which may reflect a read error. The chain is built from TRBV7-3 and TRBJ2-5; 14 nucleotides line up with TRBD2. Germline loops: CDR1 SGHTA, CDR2 FQGTGA. This CDR3 is 14 amino acids long. CDR3 in DNA: TGTGCCAGCAGCCCAGGACTAGCGGGAGGATCAAAGTTCTTC. It translates to CASSPGLAGGSKFF.

The chain uses TRBV7-2 and TRBJ2-7; no clear D gene. The CDR3 extends over 15 amino acids. Germline CDR1 and CDR2: SGHTA and FQGNSA. V was pared by 6 bases and J by 0 bases, with 15 bases between. The CDR3 reads CASSYLAASSYEQYF. The DNA for the CDR3 is TGTGCCAGCAGTTATTTGGCGGCGAGCTCCTACGAGCAGTACTTC.

The J gene is TRBJ1-1, the V gene TRBV3-1; no definite D call. The germline gives CDR1 LGHDT, CDR2 YNNKEL (reference sequence). V lost 3 bases, J lost 3 bases, and 14 bases lay in between. There are 15 residues in the CDR3. This CDR3 is CASSQGTLLYTEAFF. CDR3 sequence (DNA): TGTGCCAGCAGCCAGGGAACCCTCCTATACACTGAAGCTTTCTTT.

The chain carries TRBV24-1 and TRBJ2-1; possibly TRBD1 for D (5 bases). Germline values: CDR1 KGHDR, CDR2 SFDVKD. Trimming stripped 0 bases from V and 5 bases from J, with 10 bases between. CDR3 size: 15 residues. CDR3 sequence: CATSDLLARDNEQFF. Written as DNA, the CDR3 is TGTGCCACCAGTGATTTGCTGGCCAGGGACAATGAGCAGTTCTTC.

The chain links TRBV25-1 to TRBJ1-6, with D possibly TRBD1 on 5 matching bases. V was cut by 6 bases and J by 0 bases, with 9 bases left in between. CDR1 and CDR2 from the germline V gene are MGHDK and SYGVNS. This CDR3 spans 15 amino acids. CDR3 protein: CASSRVASYNSPLHF. The CDR3 DNA sequence: TGTGCCAGCAGCAGGGTGGCCTCCTATAATTCACCCCTCCACTTT.

In its sample, this clonotype was seen many times. The gene calls are TRBV15 and TRBJ1-2, with a tentative D call TRBD1 (5 bases). V lost 0 bases, J lost 8 bases, and 13 bases lay in between. The length of the CDR3 is 14 residues. Germline V gene lookup returns CDR1 LNHNV and CDR2 YYDKDF (reference sequence). CDR3 amino acids: CATSRDLGGEGYTF. The CDR3, as DNA: TGTGCCACCAGCAGAGATTTAGGAGGGGAAGGCTACACCTTC.

This clonotype was observed many times. The chain carries TRBV25-1 and TRBJ1-4; D remains unclear. Trimming took 1 base from V and 7 from J, leaving 7 bases between them. The CDR3 runs to 13 residues. Per germline, CDR1 MGHDK and CDR2 SYGVNS. CDR3: CASSEFQVEKLFF. The CDR3 coding sequence is TGTGCCAGCAGTGAATTTCAGGTTGAAAAACTGTTTTTT.

This clonotype appeared many times. This sequence joins TRBV7-6 and TRBJ2-2; D uncertain. Trimming removed 0 bases at V and 7 bases at J, with 6 bases between. In germline, CDR1 is SGHVS, CDR2 FNYEAQ. The length of the CDR3 is 13 residues. CDR3 in DNA: TGTGCCAGCAGCTTAGCGCGTATCGGGGAGCTGTTTTTT. As protein: CASSLARIGELFF.

V is TRBV7-9 and J is TRBJ2-7, with 9 bases lining up with TRBD1. Germline CDR1 reads SEHNR; CDR2 reads FQNEAQ (reference sequence). There are 14 residues in the CDR3. The V segment lost 3 bases and the J segment 4 bases; nucleotides outside the gene matches: 4. The chain's CDR3 is CASSFNRGLYEQYF. DNA for the CDR3: TGTGCCAGCAGCTTTAACAGGGGGCTATACGAGCAGTACTTC.